Below, 9 T cell receptor beta chains from the same sample are listed, as sequenced in a study of blood T cell repertoires in COVID-19. Assay: immunoSEQ multiplex PCR; the TCRdb copy retains only in-frame clones and omits some. The sample yields over 150,000 clones, about 83% seen once. Specimen: peripheral blood. Every receptor here comes from a woman aged 60-70 years with COVID-19, enrolled during active disease.

This clone was recorded a few times. V is TRBV5-6 and J is TRBJ1-1; 7 bases map to TRBD1. Germline-derived CDR1 and CDR2 are SGHDT and YYEEEE. The CDR3 consists of 13 residues. V gave up 1 base and J gave up 3 bases; unmatched junction bases: 0. CDR3 sequence (DNA): TGTGCCAGCAGCTTGAGGGGGCACACTGAAGCTTTCTTT. It yields the protein CASSLRGHTEAFF.

This chain connects TRBV19 to TRBJ1-1; D possibly corresponds to TRBD1 (6 bases). Germline V gene sequence: CDR1 LNHDA, CDR2 SQIVND (reference sequence). With 2 bases removed from V and 2 bases from J, the gap between germline ends came to 12 bases. This CDR3 spans 15 amino acids. As DNA, the CDR3 is TGTGCCAGTAGTATACAGGGGATCGAAAACACTGAAGCTTTCTTT. Its translation is CASSIQGIENTEAFF.

The rearrangement joins TRBV7-2 to TRBJ2-1; D is uncertain. There are 12 residues in the CDR3. The V gene's germline CDR1 is SGHTA and CDR2 FQGNSA. V lost 1 base and J lost 9, with 7 bases in between. The CDR3 loop is CASSLESIEQFF. The CDR3 nucleotides are TGTGCCAGCAGCTTAGAATCCATTGAGCAGTTCTTC.

The chain uses TRBV15 and TRBJ1-4, with 9 bases identical to TRBD1. This CDR3 region has 16 residues. The V and J ends lost 0 bases and 5 bases, in that order; junction bases with no gene match: 4. Germline V gives CDR1 LNHNV, CDR2 YYDKDF (reference sequence). The CDR3 spells CATSRDRGQGNEKLFF. CDR3 DNA sequence: TGTGCCACCAGCAGAGATAGGGGACAGGGAAATGAAAAACTGTTTTTT.

The V and J genes are TRBV10-3 and TRBJ2-6; possible D gene TRBD1, 6 bases. Germline loops: CDR1 ENHRY, CDR2 SYGVKD. This CDR3 is built from 17 residues. Trimming took 9 bases from V and 0 from J, leaving 18 bases between them. CDR3 sequence (DNA): TGTGCCATTTCCACCGGGACACCTAACTCTGGGGCCAACGTCCTGACTTTC. It specifies CAISTGTPNSGANVLTF.

The V call is TRBV6-5, the J call TRBJ1-3; TRBD1 might be the D (5 bases). Trimming stripped 2 bases from V and 4 bases from J, with 12 bases between. CDR3 length: 15 residues. CDR1 and CDR2 (germline): MNHEY, SVGAGI. The CDR3 loop reads CASSYARAQGNTIYF. The CDR3 DNA reads TGTGCCAGCAGTTACGCCAGGGCGCAAGGAAACACCATATATTTT.

V usage is TRBV9 and J usage is TRBJ1-1; D call uncertain. Germline CDR1 reads SGDLS; CDR2 reads YYNGEE. V shed 2 bases and J shed 3 bases, with 8 bases lying between them. The CDR3 runs 13 residues. The CDR3 sequence: CASSVSSDTEAFF. The CDR3 DNA reads as TGTGCCAGCAGCGTGTCCAGTGACACTGAAGCTTTCTTT.

The rearrangement uses TRBV20-1 and TRBJ1-3; no clear D gene. The CDR3 extends over 11 amino acids. Germline V lookup: CDR1 DFQATT, CDR2 SNEGSKA (reference sequence). Trimming stripped 4 bases from V and 2 bases from J, with 3 bases between. As DNA, the CDR3 is TGCAGTGCTACTGCTGGAAACACCATATATTTT. Its protein product is CSATAGNTIYF.

The chain has TRBV29-1 and TRBJ2-3; 11 nucleotides align to TRBD1. This CDR3 is built from 13 residues. Per the germline V gene, CDR1 is SQVTM and CDR2 is ANQGSEA. The V and J ends lost 4 bases and 4 bases, in that order; junction bases with no gene match: 1. Written as DNA, the CDR3 is TGCAGCGTTGGGACAGGGGGCCCAGATACGCAGTATTTT. Translating gives CSVGTGGPDTQYF.